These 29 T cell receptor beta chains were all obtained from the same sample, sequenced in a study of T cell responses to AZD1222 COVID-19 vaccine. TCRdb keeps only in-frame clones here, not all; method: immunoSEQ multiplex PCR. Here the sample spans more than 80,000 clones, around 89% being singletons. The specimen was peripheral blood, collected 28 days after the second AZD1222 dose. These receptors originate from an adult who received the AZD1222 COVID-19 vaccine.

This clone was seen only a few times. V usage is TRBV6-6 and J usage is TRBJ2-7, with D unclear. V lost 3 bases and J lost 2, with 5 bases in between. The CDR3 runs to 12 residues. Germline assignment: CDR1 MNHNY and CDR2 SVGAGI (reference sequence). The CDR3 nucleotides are TGTGCCAGCAGTTATCTAGCCTACGAGCAGTACTTC. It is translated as CASSYLAYEQYF.

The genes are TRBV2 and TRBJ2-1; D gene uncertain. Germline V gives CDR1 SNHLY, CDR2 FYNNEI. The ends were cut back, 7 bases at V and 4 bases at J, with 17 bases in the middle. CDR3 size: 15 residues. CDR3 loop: CASTPNSDKYNEQFF. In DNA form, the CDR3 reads TGTGCCAGCACCCCGAACTCCGACAAATACAATGAGCAGTTCTTC.

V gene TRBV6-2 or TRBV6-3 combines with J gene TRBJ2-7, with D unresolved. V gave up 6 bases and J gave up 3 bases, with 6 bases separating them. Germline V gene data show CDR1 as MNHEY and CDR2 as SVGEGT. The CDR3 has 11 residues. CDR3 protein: CASSTLYEQYF. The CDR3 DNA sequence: TGTGCCAGCAGCACTCTCTACGAGCAGTACTTC.

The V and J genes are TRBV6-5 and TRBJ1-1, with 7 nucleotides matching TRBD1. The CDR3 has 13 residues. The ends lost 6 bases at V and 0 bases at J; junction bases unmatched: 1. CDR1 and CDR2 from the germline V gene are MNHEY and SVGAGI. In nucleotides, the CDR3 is TGTGCCAGCAGGACAGGGTTGAACACTGAAGCTTTCTTT. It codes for CASRTGLNTEAFF.

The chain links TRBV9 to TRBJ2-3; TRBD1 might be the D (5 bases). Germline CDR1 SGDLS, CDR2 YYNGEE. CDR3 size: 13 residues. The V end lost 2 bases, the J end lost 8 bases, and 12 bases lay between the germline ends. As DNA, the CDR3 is TGTGCCAGCAGCGTTTTGCCCCAGGGTACGCAGTATTTT. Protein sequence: CASSVLPQGTQYF.

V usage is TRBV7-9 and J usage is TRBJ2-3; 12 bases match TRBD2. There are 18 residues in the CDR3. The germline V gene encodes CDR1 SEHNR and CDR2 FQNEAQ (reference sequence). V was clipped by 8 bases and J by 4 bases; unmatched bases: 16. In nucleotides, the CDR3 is TGTGCCAGCCAATCCCGGCTAGCGGGGGGGCCTCGGTCAGATACGCAGTATTTT. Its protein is CASQSRLAGGPRSDTQYF.

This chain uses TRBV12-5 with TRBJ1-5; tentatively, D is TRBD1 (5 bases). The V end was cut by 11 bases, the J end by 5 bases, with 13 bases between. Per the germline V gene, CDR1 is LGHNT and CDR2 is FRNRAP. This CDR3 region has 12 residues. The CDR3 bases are TGTGCTGCCAGCGACAGTGATCAGCCCCAGCATTTT. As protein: CAASDSDQPQHF. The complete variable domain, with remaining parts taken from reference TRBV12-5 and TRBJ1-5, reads DARVTQTPRHKVTEMGQEVTMRCQPILGHNTVFWYRQTMMQGLELLAYFRNRAPLDDSGMPKDRFSAEMPDATLATLKIQPSEPRDSAVYFCAASDSDQPQHFGDGTRLSIL.

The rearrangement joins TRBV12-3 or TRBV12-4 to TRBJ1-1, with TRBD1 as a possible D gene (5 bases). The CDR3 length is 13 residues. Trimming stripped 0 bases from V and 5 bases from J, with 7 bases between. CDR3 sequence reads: CASSLAGGTEAFF. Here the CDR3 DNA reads TGTGCCAGCAGTTTAGCCGGGGGGACTGAAGCTTTCTTT.

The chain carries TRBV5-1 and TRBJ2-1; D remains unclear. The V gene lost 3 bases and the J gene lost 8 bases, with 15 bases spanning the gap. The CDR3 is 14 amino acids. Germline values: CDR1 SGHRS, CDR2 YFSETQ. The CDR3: CASSYGRLRDEQFF. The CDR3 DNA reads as TGCGCCAGCAGCTATGGCCGCCTTCGGGATGAGCAGTTCTTC.

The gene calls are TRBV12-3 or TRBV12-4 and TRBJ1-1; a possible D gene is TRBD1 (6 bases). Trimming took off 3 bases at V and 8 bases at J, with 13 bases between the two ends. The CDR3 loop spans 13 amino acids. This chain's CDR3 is CASSLGAAQEAFF. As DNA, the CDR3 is TGTGCCAGCAGTTTGGGGGCAGCGCAGGAAGCTTTCTTT.

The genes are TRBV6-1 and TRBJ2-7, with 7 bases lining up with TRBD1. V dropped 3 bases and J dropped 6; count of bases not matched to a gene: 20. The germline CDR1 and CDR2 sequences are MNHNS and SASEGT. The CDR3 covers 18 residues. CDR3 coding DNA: TGTGCCAGCAGTGAGACCCCGACAGGGCCCGTTTCGGCGATCGAGCAGTACTTC. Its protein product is CASSETPTGPVSAIEQYF.

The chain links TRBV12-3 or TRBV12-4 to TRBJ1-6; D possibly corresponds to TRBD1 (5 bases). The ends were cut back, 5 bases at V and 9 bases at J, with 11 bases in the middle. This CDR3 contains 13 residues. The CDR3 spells CASSPGRFSPLHF. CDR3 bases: TGTGCCAGCAGTCCGGGACGATTTTCACCCCTCCACTTT.

For the CDR3, the DNA is TGCGCCAGCAGACGTTCGCGGGACACAGATACGCAGTATTTT. Translating gives CASRRSRDTDTQYF. The chain carries TRBV5-1 and TRBJ2-3; D is perhaps TRBD2 (6 bases). V was trimmed by 5 bases and J by 2 bases, leaving 12 bases between them. Germline assignment: CDR1 SGHRS and CDR2 YFSETQ. This CDR3 is 14 amino acids long.

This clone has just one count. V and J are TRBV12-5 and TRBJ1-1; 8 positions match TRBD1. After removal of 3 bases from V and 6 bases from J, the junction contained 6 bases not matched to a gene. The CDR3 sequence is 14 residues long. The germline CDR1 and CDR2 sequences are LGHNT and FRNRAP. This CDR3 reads CASGLRTGTAEAFF. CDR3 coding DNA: TGTGCTAGTGGTTTACGGACAGGGACGGCTGAAGCTTTCTTT.

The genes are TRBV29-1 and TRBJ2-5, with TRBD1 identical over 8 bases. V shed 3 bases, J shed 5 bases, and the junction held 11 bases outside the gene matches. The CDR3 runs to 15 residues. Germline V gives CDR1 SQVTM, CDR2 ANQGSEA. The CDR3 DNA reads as TGCAGCGTTGACAGGGGGCAGGGGCTATTTGAGACCCAGTACTTC. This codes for CSVDRGQGLFETQYF.

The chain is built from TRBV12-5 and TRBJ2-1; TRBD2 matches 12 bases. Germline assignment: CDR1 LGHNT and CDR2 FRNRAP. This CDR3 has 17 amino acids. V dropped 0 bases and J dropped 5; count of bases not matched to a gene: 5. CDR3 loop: CASGLVLWTSGNNEQFF. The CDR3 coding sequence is TGTGCTAGTGGTTTGGTACTGTGGACTAGCGGGAACAATGAGCAGTTCTTC.

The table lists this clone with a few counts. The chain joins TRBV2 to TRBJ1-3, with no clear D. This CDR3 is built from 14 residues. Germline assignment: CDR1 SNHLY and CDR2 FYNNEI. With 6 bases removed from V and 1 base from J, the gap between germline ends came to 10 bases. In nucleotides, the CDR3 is TGTGCCAGCAGCCAAGAAAGGTCTGGAAACACCATATATTTT. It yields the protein CASSQERSGNTIYF.

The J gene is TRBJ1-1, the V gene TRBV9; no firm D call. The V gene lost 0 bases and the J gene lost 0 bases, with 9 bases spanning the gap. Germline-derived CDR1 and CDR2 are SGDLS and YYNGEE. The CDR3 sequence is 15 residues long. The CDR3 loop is CASSVGGEMNTEAFF. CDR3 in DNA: TGTGCCAGCAGCGTAGGTGGGGAAATGAACACTGAAGCTTTCTTT.

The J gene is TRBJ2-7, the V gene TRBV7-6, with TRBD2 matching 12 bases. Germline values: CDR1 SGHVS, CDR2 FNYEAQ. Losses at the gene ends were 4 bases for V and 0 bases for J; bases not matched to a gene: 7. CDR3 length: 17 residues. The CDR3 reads CASSSGLAGLSSYEQYF. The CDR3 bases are TGTGCCAGCAGCTCAGGACTAGCGGGACTCAGCTCCTACGAGCAGTACTTC.

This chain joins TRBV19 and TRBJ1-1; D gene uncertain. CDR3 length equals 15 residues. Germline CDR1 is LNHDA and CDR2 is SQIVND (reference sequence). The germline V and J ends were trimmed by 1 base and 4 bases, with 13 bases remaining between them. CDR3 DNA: TGTGCCAGTAGTATAGGGAGCGGTTGGAGCACTGAAGCTTTCTTT. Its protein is CASSIGSGWSTEAFF.

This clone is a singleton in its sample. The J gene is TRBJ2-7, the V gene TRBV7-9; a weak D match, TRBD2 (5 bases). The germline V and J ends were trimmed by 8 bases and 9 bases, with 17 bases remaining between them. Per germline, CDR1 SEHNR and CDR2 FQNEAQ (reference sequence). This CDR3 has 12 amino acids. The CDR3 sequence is CASGRRFAGQYF. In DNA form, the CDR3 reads TGTGCCAGCGGTAGACGGTTCGCGGGGCAGTACTTC. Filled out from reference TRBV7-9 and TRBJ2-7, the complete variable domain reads DTGVSQNPRHKITKRGQNVTFRCDPISEHNRLYWYRQTLGQGPEFLTYFQNEAQLEKSRLLSDRFSAERPKGSFSTLEIQRTEQGDSAMYLCASGRRFAGQYFGPGTRLTVT.

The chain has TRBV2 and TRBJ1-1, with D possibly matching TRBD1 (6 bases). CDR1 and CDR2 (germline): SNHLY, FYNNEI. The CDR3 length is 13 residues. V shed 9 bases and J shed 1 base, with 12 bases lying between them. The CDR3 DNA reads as TGTGCCAGACTAGACAGGACGAACACTGAAGCTTTCTTT. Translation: CARLDRTNTEAFF.

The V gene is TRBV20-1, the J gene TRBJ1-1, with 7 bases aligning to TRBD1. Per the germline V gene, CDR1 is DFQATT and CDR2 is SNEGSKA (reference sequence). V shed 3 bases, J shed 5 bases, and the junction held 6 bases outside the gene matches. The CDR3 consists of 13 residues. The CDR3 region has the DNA TGCAGTGCTAGTAGCGACAGGGAGACTGAAGCTTTCTTT. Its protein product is CSASSDRETEAFF.

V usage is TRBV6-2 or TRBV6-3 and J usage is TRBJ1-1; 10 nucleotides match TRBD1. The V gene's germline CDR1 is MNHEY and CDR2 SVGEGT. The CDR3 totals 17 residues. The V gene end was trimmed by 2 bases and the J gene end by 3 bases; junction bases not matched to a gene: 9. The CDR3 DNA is TGTGCCAGCAGTTACCCTTCCCGACAGGGGGCGCACACTGAAGCTTTCTTT. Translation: CASSYPSRQGAHTEAFF.

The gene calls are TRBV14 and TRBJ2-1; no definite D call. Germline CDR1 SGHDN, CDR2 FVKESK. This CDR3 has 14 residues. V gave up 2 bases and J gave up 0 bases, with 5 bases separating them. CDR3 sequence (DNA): TGTGCCAGCAGCCAACAGAGCTCCTACAATGAGCAGTTCTTC. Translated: CASSQQSSYNEQFF.

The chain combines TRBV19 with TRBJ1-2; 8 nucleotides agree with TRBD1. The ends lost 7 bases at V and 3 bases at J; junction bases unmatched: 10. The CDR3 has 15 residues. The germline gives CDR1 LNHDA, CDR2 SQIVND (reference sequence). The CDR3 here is CASTYDRGLDYGYTF. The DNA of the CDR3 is TGTGCCAGTACCTACGACAGGGGTTTGGACTATGGCTACACCTTC.

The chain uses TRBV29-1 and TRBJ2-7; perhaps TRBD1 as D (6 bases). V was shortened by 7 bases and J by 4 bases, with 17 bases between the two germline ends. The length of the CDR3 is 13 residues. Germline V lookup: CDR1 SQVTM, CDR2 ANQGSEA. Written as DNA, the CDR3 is TGCAGCGCTTCCGGGACAACACGATACGAGCAGTACTTC. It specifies CSASGTTRYEQYF.

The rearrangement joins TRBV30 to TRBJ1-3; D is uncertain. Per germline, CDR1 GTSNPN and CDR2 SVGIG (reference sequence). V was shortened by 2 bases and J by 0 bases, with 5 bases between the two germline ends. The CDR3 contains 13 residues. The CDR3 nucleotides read TGTGCCTGGAGTACAGACTCTGGAAACACCATATATTTT. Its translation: CAWSTDSGNTIYF. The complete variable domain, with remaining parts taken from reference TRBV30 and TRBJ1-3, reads SQTIHQWPATLVQPVGSPLSLECTVEGTSNPNLYWYRQAAGRGLQLLFYSVGIGQISSEVPQNLSASRPQDRQFILSSKKLLLSDSGFYLCAWSTDSGNTIYFGEGSWLTVV.

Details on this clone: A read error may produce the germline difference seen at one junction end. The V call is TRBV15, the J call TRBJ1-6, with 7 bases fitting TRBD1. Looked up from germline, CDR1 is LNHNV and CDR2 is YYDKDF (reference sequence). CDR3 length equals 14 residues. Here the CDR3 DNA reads TGTGCCACCAGCGGAGACAGGGCTCATTCACCCCTCCACTTT. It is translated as CATSGDRAHSPLHF.